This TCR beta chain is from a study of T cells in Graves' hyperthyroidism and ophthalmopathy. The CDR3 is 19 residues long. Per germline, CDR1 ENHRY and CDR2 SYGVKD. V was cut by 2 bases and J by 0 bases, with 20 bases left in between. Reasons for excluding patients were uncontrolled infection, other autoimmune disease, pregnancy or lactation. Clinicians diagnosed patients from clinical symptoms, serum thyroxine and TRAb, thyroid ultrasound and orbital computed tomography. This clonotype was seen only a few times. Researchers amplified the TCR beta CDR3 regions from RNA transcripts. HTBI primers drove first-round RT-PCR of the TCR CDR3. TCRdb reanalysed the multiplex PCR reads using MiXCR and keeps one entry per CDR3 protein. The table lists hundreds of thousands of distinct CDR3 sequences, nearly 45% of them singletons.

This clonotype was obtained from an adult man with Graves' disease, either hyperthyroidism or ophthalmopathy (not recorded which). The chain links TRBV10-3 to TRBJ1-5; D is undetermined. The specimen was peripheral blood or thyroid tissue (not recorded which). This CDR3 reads CAISELWEGETNSNQPQHF. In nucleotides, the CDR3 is TGTGCCATCAGTGAGCTCTGGGAAGGAGAGACTAATAGCAATCAGCCCCAGCATTTT.